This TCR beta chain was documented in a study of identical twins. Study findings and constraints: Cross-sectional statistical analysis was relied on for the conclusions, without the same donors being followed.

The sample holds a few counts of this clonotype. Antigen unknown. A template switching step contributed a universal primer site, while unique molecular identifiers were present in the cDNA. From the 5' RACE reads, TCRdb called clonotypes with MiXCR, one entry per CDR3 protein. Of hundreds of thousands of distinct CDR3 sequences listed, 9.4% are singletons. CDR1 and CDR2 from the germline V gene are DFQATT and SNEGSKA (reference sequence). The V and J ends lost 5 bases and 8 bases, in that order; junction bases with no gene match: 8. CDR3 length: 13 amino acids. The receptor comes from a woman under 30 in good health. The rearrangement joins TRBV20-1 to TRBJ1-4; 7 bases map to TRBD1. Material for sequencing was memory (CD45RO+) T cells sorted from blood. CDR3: CSAPTGVGEKLFF. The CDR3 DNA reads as TGCAGTGCTCCTACAGGGGTTGGCGAAAAACTGTTTTTT.